Below are 15 T cell receptor beta chains sequenced from a single sample in a study of sequential checkpoint blockade in melanoma. Some clones are missing from TCRdb's copy, which holds only in-frame ones; the method was immunoSEQ multiplex PCR. Of 9,000 or so clones in the sample, 50% to 65% were seen once. Regarding treatment: randomized to nivolumab then ipilimumab (arm A) or the reverse (arm B). Here the sequenced sample was CD8+ T cells sorted from blood (inferred from file names), taken from a patient given nivolumab and ipilimumab in sequence. Receptors were obtained from a human donor with melanoma.

The chain links TRBV10-2 to TRBJ2-7; 7 nucleotides line up with TRBD1. The V and J ends lost 2 bases and 4 bases, in that order; junction bases with no gene match: 5. This CDR3 comprises 14 residues. Germline V gene sequence: CDR1 WSHSY, CDR2 SAAADI. In DNA form, the CDR3 reads TGCGCCAGCAGTGAGCGGAGACAGGGTTACGAGCAGTACTTC. Encoded protein: CASSERRQGYEQYF.

By share, this clone counts as medium-sized. The chain has TRBV4-3 and TRBJ1-3, with D possibly being TRBD1 (5 bases). The CDR3 extends over 16 amino acids. Germline assignment: CDR1 LGHNA and CDR2 YSLEER. Trimming stripped 4 bases from V and 4 bases from J, with 17 bases between. CDR3 in DNA: TGCGCCAGCAGCCCGCGGAGGGGCCCGGACGGAAACACCATATATTTT. It codes for CASSPRRGPDGNTIYF.

This chain joins TRBV4-1 and TRBJ1-6, with D tentatively TRBD1 (5 bases). V gave up 0 bases and J gave up 9 bases, with 15 bases separating them. The CDR3 contains 16 residues. Germline-derived CDR1 and CDR2 are MGHRA and YSYEKL. The chain's CDR3 is CASSQEAGGQGSPLHF. The CDR3 DNA follows: TGCGCCAGCAGCCAAGAAGCGGGAGGTCAGGGTTCACCCCTCCACTTT.

Comments on this clone: Other DNA variants within this sample encode the same CDR3. V gene TRBV7-9 combines with J gene TRBJ2-1; 9 bases line up with TRBD2. The CDR3 sequence is 14 residues long. CDR1 is SEHNR and CDR2 is FQNEAQ in the germline V gene (reference sequence). V shed 8 bases and J 7 bases; nucleotides not matched to a gene: 9. CDR3 region: CASPSGGPLNEQFF. DNA of the CDR3: TGTGCCAGCCCAAGCGGGGGGCCGTTGAATGAGCAGTTCTTC.

V gene TRBV13 combines with J gene TRBJ1-2, with unresolved D. The CDR3 covers 14 residues. V was cut by 4 bases and J by 6 bases, with 15 bases left in between. Germline CDR1 PRHDT, CDR2 FYEKMQ (reference sequence). DNA of the CDR3: TGTGCCAGCAGCTCCCTCGCCGGGAGAAATGGCTACACCTTC. Protein: CASSSLAGRNGYTF.

This chain joins TRBV18 and TRBJ2-1; 9 nucleotides align to TRBD1. Trimming took 5 bases from V and 8 from J; bases not matched to a gene: 7. Germline lookup yields CDR1 KGHSH and CDR2 LQKENI. The CDR3 consists of 14 residues. CDR3 amino acids: CASSVRDREDEQFF. The CDR3 DNA is TGTGCCAGCTCAGTCCGGGACAGGGAGGATGAGCAGTTCTTC. Full variable domain (missing parts from reference TRBV18 and TRBJ2-1): NAGVMQNPRHLVRRRGQEARLRCSPMKGHSHVYWYRQLPEEGLKFMVYLQKENIIDESGMPKERFSAEFPKEGPSILRIQQVVRGDSAAYFCASSVRDREDEQFFGPGTRLTVL.

The rearrangement uses TRBV2 and TRBJ2-5; 14 bases match TRBD2. Germline V gives CDR1 SNHLY, CDR2 FYNNEI. The CDR3 runs 15 residues. J gave up 4 bases and V 6 bases, and 4 bases lay outside the gene matches. The CDR3, as DNA: TGTGCCAGCAGGGGACTAGCGGGAGACATAGAGACCCAGTACTTC. Its translation is CASRGLAGDIETQYF.

The chain joins TRBV10-3 to TRBJ1-2, with D perhaps TRBD1 (5 bases). V shed 6 bases and J shed 6 bases, with 20 bases lying between them. CDR3 length: 15 amino acids. Looked up from germline, CDR1 is ENHRY and CDR2 is SYGVKD. The CDR3 coding sequence is TGTGCCATCAGGGACCCCAGCGATGGAGGGGATGGCTACACCTTC. It encodes CAIRDPSDGGDGYTF.

This clone was counted a single time. The chain employs TRBV7-8 and TRBJ1-1, with D perhaps matching TRBD1 (5 bases). The V end was cut by 2 bases, the J end by 5 bases, with 12 bases between. Germline V gene lookup returns CDR1 SGHVS and CDR2 FQNEAQ. The CDR3 length is 14 residues. The CDR3 region has the DNA TGTGCCAGCAGCTTATCGGGGGTGGGAACTGAAGCTTTCTTT. This gives the protein CASSLSGVGTEAFF.

The chain combines TRBV7-6 with TRBJ2-3; TRBD2 agrees at 8 bases. The CDR3 has 18 amino acids. V shed 0 bases, J shed 1 base, and the junction held 9 bases outside the gene matches. The germline gives CDR1 SGHVS, CDR2 FNYEAQ. In nucleotides, the CDR3 is TGTGCCAGCAGCTTAGCCGGAACGGGAGGGCCGGGCACAGATACGCAGTATTTT. It specifies CASSLAGTGGPGTDTQYF.

V gene TRBV27 combines with J gene TRBJ1-6, with D uncertain. Germline assignment: CDR1 MNHEY and CDR2 SMNVEV (reference sequence). The germline V and J ends were trimmed by 6 bases and 1 base, with 10 bases remaining between them. This CDR3 comprises 15 residues. The CDR3 spells CASRLAGSYNSPLHF. Here the CDR3 DNA reads TGTGCCAGCAGACTCGCAGGTTCCTATAATTCACCCCTCCACTTT.

The chain combines TRBV27 with TRBJ1-2, with D perhaps matching TRBD1 (6 bases). V lost 3 bases, J lost 2 bases, and 7 bases lay in between. CDR3 size: 13 residues. Germline values: CDR1 MNHEY, CDR2 SMNVEV (reference sequence). CDR3 nucleotide sequence: TGTGCCAGCAGTTTGGGACAAAACTATGGCTACACCTTC. Amino acid sequence: CASSLGQNYGYTF.

CDR3 in amino acids: CASSPSGPQDGYTF. CDR3 nucleotide sequence: TGTGCCAGCAGCCCAAGTGGGCCCCAGGATGGCTACACCTTC. J is TRBJ1-2 and V is TRBV9; D gene unclear. The germline gives CDR1 SGDLS, CDR2 YYNGEE. V lost 4 bases, J lost 6 bases, and 16 bases lay in between. This CDR3 comprises 14 residues. Looking up the rest from reference TRBV9 and TRBJ1-2 gives the full variable domain: DSGVTQTPKHLITATGQRVTLRCSPRSGDLSVYWYQQSLDQGLQFLIQYYNGEERAKGNILERFSAQQFPDLHSELNLSSLELGDSALYFCASSPSGPQDGYTFGSGTRLTVV.

V is TRBV4-2 and J is TRBJ2-1; TRBD1 matches at 8 bases. Germline lookup yields CDR1 LGHNA and CDR2 YNFKEQ. The CDR3 consists of 15 residues. The trim removed 0 bases at V and 5 bases at J, leaving 3 bases unmatched. CDR3 nucleotides: TGTGCCAGCAGCCAAGAGGACAGGGACAACAATGAGCAGTTCTTC. This codes for CASSQEDRDNNEQFF.

The chain links TRBV28 to TRBJ2-7; 7 nucleotides align to TRBD1. The CDR3 consists of 16 residues. Germline trimming cut 3 bases from V and 0 bases from J; bases unmatched to any gene: 8. The germline gives CDR1 MDHEN, CDR2 SYDVKM. The DNA of the CDR3 is TGTGCCAGCAGTTTCTCATGGGACAGAAGCTCCTACGAGCAGTACTTC. Protein: CASSFSWDRSSYEQYF. Together with reference TRBV28 and TRBJ2-7, the CDR3 gives the full variable domain: DVKVTQSSRYLVKRTGEKVFLECVQDMDHENMFWYRQDPGLGLRLIYFSYDVKMKEKGDIPEGYSVSREKKERFSLILESASTNQTSMYLCASSFSWDRSSYEQYFGPGTRLTVT.